This entry is about one TCR beta chain. The target of this receptor is not known. No much larger clone exists at a distance of one base, and base qualities are not known. These data originate in a study of T cells in Graves' hyperthyroidism and ophthalmopathy (dated by TCRdb to between 2018 and 2020). Looking at the study overall: Peripheral blood was collected at initial diagnosis, before any treatment. A discovery cohort of about a hundred patients, roughly 40 with Graves' ophthalmopathy and about 58 with stable Graves' hyperthyroidism, was used to find distinguishing TCR V-J signatures. Whether ophthalmopathy could be predicted prospectively was tested in an independent validation cohort made up of 18 to 20 hyperthyroidism patients plus 17 patients who later progressed to ophthalmopathy. The 75 to 100 discovery patients were divided at random into training and test sets in a 7:3 ratio. In addition, the study compared T-cell repertoires in thyroid tissue and in blood from six Graves' hyperthyroidism patients. After sampling, hyperthyroidism patients received methimazole starting at 30 mg daily, and ophthalmopathy patients received high-dose intravenous methylprednisolone. The paper reports TCR Vbeta CDR3 sequencing of 135 peripheral blood samples: fewer than 50 ophthalmopathy, under 85 hyperthyroidism and approximately 17 progressor patients.

TCR beta CDR3 regions were amplified from RNA transcripts. The first round of RT-PCR for the TCR CDR3 was performed with the HTBI primer set and the Qiagen OneStep RT-PCR kit. A second multiplex PCR round built the libraries, followed by size selection and purification. Sequencing of the libraries was done on an Illumina HiSeq2000 using paired-end 100 bp reads. Per the authors' processing: SOAPnuke was used to process the raw data, throwing out any read that contained adapters or uncalled bases, had a mean Phred below 15, or lacked an exact constant-primer or identifier match. COPE v1.2.5 was used to merge high-quality paired reads, and clonotypes were defined as unique nucleotide sequences. MiTCR v1.1 was used to align clonotypes to the IMGT TRBV, TRBD and TRBJ reference segments. Only V-J combinations with frequency above 0.0001, covering about 99% of repertoires, were analysed. The TCS score was defined as F50 (clonal expansion) divided by E x V (chaos), with BLOSUM62-based TCRdist calculated between CDR3 peptides within each V-J. Welch's t-statistics and random forest reduced 500 to 650 V-J features to 10 to 15, which were used in a naive Bayes classifier (R e1071). Thyroid-blood repertoire similarity was quantified with the Morisita-Horn index. TCRdb redid the processing of the public reads, applying fastp at Q25 and MiXCR, and retained in-frame beta chains. Each entry merges the rows of one CDR3 protein and shows their most common DNA and genes. None of the V and J calls come from the authors' own analysis; TCRdb made them. The sample includes 640,000 or so distinct CDR3 sequences, with roughly 14% observed a single time. About 4.5% of the sample is in the top ten clones.

Ophthalmopathy patients had moderately to severely active disease, with a Clinical Activity Score of 3 or more, a NOSPECS grade of 4 or more, and a disease duration of less than 3 months. Patients with uncontrolled infections, other autoimmune diseases, pregnancy or lactation were excluded. Diagnoses were based on clinical symptoms, serum thyroxine and TRAb, thyroid ultrasound and orbital computed tomography. PBMCs were separated from about 10 ml of fresh peripheral blood using Ficoll-Paque density gradient centrifugation. Total RNA was extracted using Trizol reagent, and RNA quality was assessed on an Agilent 2100 Bioanalyzer. The CDR3 goes from the cysteine to the phenylalanine over 14 residues. Of all the DNA, just the CDR3 is kept, 42 bases in frame from base 1. CDR1 and CDR2, looked up from the germline V gene (reference sequence), are DFQATT and SNEGSKA. V and J are truncated by 4 bases and 5 bases respectively, leaving an intervening sequence of 14 bases.

The investigation overall reported the following: Most expanded thyroid clonotypes (frequency above 0.001) were also found in blood, which suggests that blood repertoires may mirror thyroid immune responses. In validation, the model predicted progression to ophthalmopathy with approximately 71% sensitivity and approximately 78% specificity, a median of 6.5 months before onset. Ophthalmopathy was separated from stable hyperthyroidism by a 13 V-J signature model, with 85% to 90% sensitivity and 81% to 83% specificity obtained in cross-validation and 80%/75% obtained in testing. Sample size was not statistically predetermined, and investigators were not blinded to group allocation.

The sample was blood. The V and J segments used are TRBV20-1 and TRBJ2-2; a weak D assignment points to TRBD1 (6 bases agree). The clonotype comes from a woman between 35 and 50 years old with Graves' ophthalmopathy. The CDR3: CSATGQPWTGELFF. The nucleotide sequence reads TGCAGTGCTACCGGACAGCCGTGGACCGGGGAGCTGTTTTTT.